Following are 10 T cell receptor beta chains from one sample sequenced in a study of T-cell reconstitution after alpha-beta-depleted transplantation in children. Unique molecular identifiers were incorporated during preparation of the TCRbeta library. TCRdb reprocessed the PCR reads with MiXCR, giving one entry per CDR3 protein. The sample has 450,000 to 500,000 distinct CDR3 sequences, about an eighth seen once; the top ten hold about 5.4%. The source was PBMCs from the stem cell graft donor, collected from the stem cell graft. Receptor source: a human donor who donated a stem cell graft to a child with combined immunodeficiency.

This chain joins TRBV20-1 and TRBJ1-2, with TRBD1 identical over 12 bases. The CDR3 is made up of 14 amino acids. Germline V lookup: CDR1 DFQATT, CDR2 SNEGSKA (reference sequence). V shed 6 bases and J 5 bases; nucleotides not matched to a gene: 7. For the CDR3, the DNA is TGCAGTGCCCCCGGGACAGGGGGCAGGTATGGCTACACCTTC. This codes for CSAPGTGGRYGYTF.

Remarks on this clonotype: A clone one base away is much larger, so this may be a read error. This likely comes from a read error, as the CDR3 has no conserved phenylalanine or tryptophan at its end. The CDR3 region has the DNA TGTGCCACCAGTGAAACAGGGACAGTTGGTGAAGCTTTCTGT. Protein sequence: CATSETGTVGEAFC. The V call is TRBV24-1, the J call TRBJ1-1, with 7 positions matching TRBD1. The V segment lost 4 bases and the J segment 7 bases; nucleotides outside the gene matches: 8. Germline CDR1 is KGHDR and CDR2 is SFDVKD. This CDR3 contains 14 residues.

This chain connects TRBV5-5 to TRBJ2-3; the match to TRBD1 covers 11 bases. The V and J ends lost 5 bases and 2 bases, in that order; junction bases with no gene match: 10. The V gene's germline CDR1 is SGHKS and CDR2 YYEKEE (reference sequence). The CDR3 has 17 amino acids. The CDR3 sequence: CASSFGQGADSTDTQYF. The DNA of the CDR3 is TGTGCCAGCAGTTTTGGACAGGGGGCGGATTCCACAGATACGCAGTATTTT. The full variable domain, its missing parts supplied by reference TRBV5-5 and TRBJ2-3, is DAGVTQSPTHLIKTRGQQVTLRCSPISGHKSVSWYQQVLGQGPQFIFQYYEKEERGRGNFPDRFSARQFPNYSSELNVNALLLGDSALYLCASSFGQGADSTDTQYFGPGTRLTVL.

V is TRBV29-1 and J is TRBJ2-1; no reliable D call. The CDR3 length is 11 residues. V lost 7 bases, J lost 8 bases, and 12 bases lay in between. Germline loops: CDR1 SQVTM, CDR2 ANQGSEA. CDR3 sequence reads: CSAPVEYEQFF. The CDR3 region has the DNA TGCAGCGCCCCAGTAGAGTATGAGCAGTTCTTC.

This clonotype appeared many times. This chain connects TRBV10-3 to TRBJ2-1; D is undetermined. Trimming left V 0 bases short and J 0 bases short, with 12 bases between. The germline V gene encodes CDR1 ENHRY and CDR2 SYGVKD. The CDR3 totals 17 residues. This chain's CDR3 is CAISESPSVPSYNEQFF. The CDR3 DNA reads as TGTGCCATCAGTGAGTCGCCCAGCGTCCCCTCCTACAATGAGCAGTTCTTC.

This clonotype occurred a few times. The chain has TRBV3-1 and TRBJ2-7; no clear D. Germline V lookup: CDR1 LGHDT, CDR2 YNNKEL (reference sequence). V was cut by 1 base and J by 7 bases, with 5 bases left in between. The CDR3 extends over 11 amino acids. The CDR3 DNA is TGTGCCAGCAGCCAAGGAATTGAGCAGTACTTC. Protein sequence: CASSQGIEQYF.

The table lists this clonotype with a few counts. This chain connects TRBV4-3 to TRBJ2-3; 14 bases are a match to TRBD2. The V gene's germline CDR1 is LGHNA and CDR2 YSLEER. This CDR3 has 17 amino acids. The V gene end was trimmed by 1 base and the J gene end by 4 bases; junction bases not matched to a gene: 4. For the CDR3, the DNA is TGCGCCAGCAGCCAAGTCTCGACTAGCGGGAGGGCAGATACGCAGTATTTT. Its protein product is CASSQVSTSGRADTQYF.

The V gene is TRBV29-1, the J gene TRBJ2-3; D may be TRBD2 (6 bases). Germline CDR1 reads SQVTM; CDR2 reads ANQGSEA. Deletions cut 4 bases from V and 0 bases from J, with 14 bases between. The CDR3 contains 15 residues. The CDR3 sequence is CSVGVEGFSTDTQYF. CDR3 nucleotides: TGCAGCGTTGGCGTGGAGGGGTTTAGCACAGATACGCAGTATTTT.

This clonotype was counted only a few times. The rearrangement links TRBV4-3 to TRBJ2-3; 8 bases fit TRBD1. V shed 0 bases, J shed 2 bases, and the junction held 13 bases outside the gene matches. Per the germline V gene, CDR1 is LGHNA and CDR2 is YSLEER. The CDR3 loop spans 19 amino acids. CDR3 sequence (DNA): TGCGCCAGCAGCCAAGATTTAGGATGGCAGGGGGCCTTCACAGATACGCAGTATTTT. It specifies CASSQDLGWQGAFTDTQYF.

The V call is TRBV6-5, the J call TRBJ2-5; D tentatively reads TRBD1 or TRBD2 (5 bases each). The CDR3 totals 14 residues. Trimming left V 4 bases short and J 5 bases short, with 14 bases between. Germline V lookup: CDR1 MNHEY, CDR2 SVGAGI. As DNA, the CDR3 is TGTGCCAGCAGTTTAAATCCTGAGGGGGAGACCCAGTACTTC. It yields the protein CASSLNPEGETQYF.